The 9 T cell receptor beta chains in this list originate from one sample, sequenced in a study of CD8+ T cells in alopecia areata. cDNA serving as the sequencing template came from extracted, reverse transcribed RNA. The method was immunoSEQ multiplex PCR; TCRdb's version includes in-frame clones alone and lacks a portion of them. The data contain fewer than 200,000 clones, roughly 66% of them singletons. Sequences were derived from CD8+ T cells sorted from blood, sampled at week 0. The receptor set was obtained from a human donor with alopecia areata.

The table lists this clone with a few counts. This sequence joins TRBV23-1 and TRBJ1-2; D gene ambiguous. TRBV23-1 is sorted into the ORF group, with uncertain function. Trimming cost V 0 bases and J 3 bases, with 14 bases left between them. The CDR3 is made up of 16 amino acids. CDR3 coding DNA: TGCGCCAGCAGTCAATCAAACCGGCGCACATACTATGGCTACACCTTC. Its protein is CASSQSNRRTYYGYTF.

The chain combines TRBV30 with TRBJ1-4, with no clear D. This CDR3 is 14 amino acids long. With 4 bases removed from V and 0 bases from J, the gap between germline ends came to 9 bases. Germline loops: CDR1 GTSNPN, CDR2 SVGIG (reference sequence). Written as DNA, the CDR3 is TGTGCCTGGAAGACAACTGCAACTAATGAAAAACTGTTTTTT. Amino acid sequence: CAWKTTATNEKLFF.

This clone came up a few times. The gene calls are TRBV4-1 and TRBJ2-7, with D unclear. Germline V gives CDR1 MGHRA, CDR2 YSYEKL. V was clipped by 3 bases and J by 1 base, with 4 bases between them. The CDR3 covers 12 residues. CDR3 amino acids: CASSQGSYEQYF. In DNA form, the CDR3 reads TGCGCCAGCAGCCAGGGATCCTACGAGCAGTACTTC.

This clone was detected only once. V usage is TRBV5-1 and J usage is TRBJ1-1; a weak D match, TRBD1 (6 bases). This CDR3 has 16 residues. V was clipped by 3 bases and J by 0 bases, with 15 bases between them. Germline loops: CDR1 SGHRS, CDR2 YFSETQ. The CDR3: CASSSDGTHLNTEAFF. In DNA form, the CDR3 reads TGCGCCAGCAGCTCGGACGGGACACACCTGAACACTGAAGCTTTCTTT.

This chain uses TRBV6-1 with TRBJ2-5; 11 bases fit TRBD2. Germline V lookup: CDR1 MNHNS, CDR2 SASEGT. This CDR3 is 20 amino acids long. The V segment lost 3 bases and the J segment 6 bases; nucleotides outside the gene matches: 21. The CDR3 spells CASSDPALSSGGQVKKTQYF. The CDR3 DNA reads TGTGCCAGCAGTGACCCGGCGCTATCTAGCGGGGGGCAGGTCAAAAAGACCCAGTACTTC.

J is TRBJ2-5 and V is TRBV2, with 7 nucleotides matching TRBD1. The CDR3 has 14 amino acids. J was trimmed by 0 bases and V by 6 bases; bases with no gene match: 4. Germline CDR1 is SNHLY and CDR2 is FYNNEI. The CDR3 DNA reads as TGTGCCAGCAGCCTTGACAGGGACCAAGAGACCCAGTACTTC. The encoded protein is CASSLDRDQETQYF.

This clone was found a few times. This chain joins TRBV5-4 and TRBJ2-3; D gene ambiguous. The V gene lost 2 bases and the J gene lost 6 bases, with 19 bases spanning the gap. This CDR3 comprises 16 residues. CDR1 SGHNT and CDR2 YYREEE come from the germline V gene (reference sequence). CDR3: CASSLGLMPVADTQYF. Written as DNA, the CDR3 is TGTGCCAGCAGCTTAGGCCTAATGCCGGTCGCGGATACGCAGTATTTT.

The chain uses TRBV19 and TRBJ1-6, with 10 bases that match TRBD1. Germline V lookup: CDR1 LNHDA, CDR2 SQIVND (reference sequence). V gave up 4 bases and J gave up 8 bases; unmatched junction bases: 5. The CDR3 has 15 residues. The CDR3 DNA sequence: TGTGCCAGTAGTAGGACAGGGGGGACCTATTCACCCCTCCACTTT. This translates into CASSRTGGTYSPLHF.

This clone was found a few times. This may be a read error: a much more frequent sequence differs by one nucleotide. This same CDR3 is encoded by further DNA sequences in the sample. The chain recombines TRBV4-1 with TRBJ2-7; the match to TRBD1 covers 9 bases. V was pared by 4 bases and J by 5 bases, with 6 bases of the junction left unmatched. The CDR3 contains 14 residues. The germline V gene has CDR1 MGHRA and CDR2 YSYEKL. This CDR3 is CASSPTGGRDEQYF. The CDR3 DNA reads as TGCGCCAGCAGCCCGACAGGGGGGAGGGACGAGCAGTACTTC.